This entry concerns a single T cell receptor beta chain. Its antigen remains unknown. Libraries of TCR beta came from iRepertoire HTBI primers plus Arm-PCR of CDR3 regions. In TCRdb, the multiplex PCR reads were re-called with MiXCR into one record per CDR3 protein. Among roughly 380,000 distinct CDR3 sequences listed, 16% were seen once. This entry is derived from a study of regulatory T cells in long-lasting Graves disease. Study-wide findings and caveats: Among samples with persistent disease, TRBV28, TRBJ1-2 and TRBJ2-5 were favored.

CDR1 and CDR2 (germline): DFQATT, SNEGSKA (reference sequence). Germline trimming cut 3 bases from V and 6 bases from J; bases unmatched to any gene: 4. This CDR3 region has 14 residues. Time point described: newly diagnosed GD, antithyroid drugs for less than 3 months. Following extraction of RNA from PBMCs, that RNA was used to make the TCR library. The same sample was also studied in work on T cells in Graves' hyperthyroidism and ophthalmopathy. Turning to that study: HTBI primers drove first-round RT-PCR of the TCR CDR3.

This TCR was sampled from a middle-aged man with Graves disease. The sample consisted of peripheral blood mononuclear cells (PBMCs), taken at new diagnosis, from a patient treated with antithyroid drugs. The rearrangement uses TRBV20-1 and TRBJ2-2, with 10 bases that match TRBD2. The CDR3 spells CSASLAGAAGELFF. CDR3 bases: TGCAGTGCTAGTCTAGCGGGGGCGGCCGGGGAGCTGTTTTTT.